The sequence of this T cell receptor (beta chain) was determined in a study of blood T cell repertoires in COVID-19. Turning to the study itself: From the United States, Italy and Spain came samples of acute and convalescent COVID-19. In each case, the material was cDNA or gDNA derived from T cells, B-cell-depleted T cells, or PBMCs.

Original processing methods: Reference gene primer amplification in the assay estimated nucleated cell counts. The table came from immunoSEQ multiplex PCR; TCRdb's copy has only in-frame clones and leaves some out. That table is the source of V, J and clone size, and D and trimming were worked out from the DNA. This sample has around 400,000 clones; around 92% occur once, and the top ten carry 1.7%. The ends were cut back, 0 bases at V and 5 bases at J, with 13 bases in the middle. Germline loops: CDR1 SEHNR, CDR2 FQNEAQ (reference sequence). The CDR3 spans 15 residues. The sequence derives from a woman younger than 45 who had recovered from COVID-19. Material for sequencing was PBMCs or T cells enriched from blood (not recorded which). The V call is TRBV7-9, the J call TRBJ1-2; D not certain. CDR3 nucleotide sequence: TGTGCCAGCAGCTTAGCGCAAGGCAGAGGATATGGCTACACCTTC. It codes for CASSLAQGRGYGYTF. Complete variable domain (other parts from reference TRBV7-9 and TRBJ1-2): DTGVSQNPRHKITKRGQNVTFRCDPISEHNRLYWYRQTLGQGPEFLTYFQNEAQLEKSRLLSDRFSAERPKGSFSTLEIQRTEQGDSAMYLCASSLAQGRGYGYTFGSGTRLTVV.